This is a list of T cell receptor beta chains from one sample in a study of shared clonotypes between healthy human individuals. The protocol was immunoSEQ multiplex PCR, while the TCRdb copy is restricted to in-frame clones and leaves out a portion. The data show hundreds of thousands of clones, with about 98% seen just once and 0.3% held by the top ten. Sequencing was done on a sample of naive CD8+ T cells sorted from blood. The receptors derive from a man aged 25 to 40 in good health. CDR3s include the opening cysteine and the closing phenylalanine or tryptophan. Each record gives: clone size, V gene, J gene, D gene, CDR3 length, CDR3 protein, CDR3 DNA. D genes are given only for firm matches. Size is omitted from some rows. Given values are once, few, many or a class for expanded clones.

>NA|TRBV27|TRBJ1-2|NA|13
CASSLAENYGYTF
TGTGCCAGCAGTTTAGCAGAGAACTATGGCTACACCTTC
>NA|TRBV27|TRBJ2-3|NA|15
CASSSGLPLTDTQYF
TGTGCCAGCAGTTCCGGACTACCCCTCACAGATACGCAGTATTTT
>NA|TRBV11-2|TRBJ2-5|TRBD2|15
CASSLETSVGETQYF
TGTGCCAGCAGCTTAGAAACTAGCGTAGGTGAGACCCAGTACTTC
>NA|TRBV28|TRBJ2-7|TRBD1|14
CASTSGTGVYEQYF
TGTGCCAGCACATCCGGGACAGGGGTGTACGAGCAGTACTTC
>NA|TRBV7-9|TRBJ2-7|TRBD2|15
CASSHGLASSYEQYF
TGTGCCAGCAGCCATGGACTAGCGAGCTCCTACGAGCAGTACTTC
>NA|TRBV10-3|TRBJ1-1|NA|13
CATTGGVGSEAFF
TGTGCCACCACTGGGGGGGTTGGGAGTGAAGCTTTCTTT
>once|TRBV27|TRBJ2-3|NA|14
CASSLVYYTDTQYF
TGTGCCAGCAGTTTAGTGTACTACACAGATACGCAGTATTTT
>NA|TRBV7-2|TRBJ2-7|TRBD2|16
CASSLGEGHSTYEQYF
TGTGCCAGCAGCTTAGGGGAGGGGCACTCTACCTACGAGCAGTACTTC
>NA|TRBV11-2|TRBJ2-2|TRBD1|17
CASSELAGTGVAGELFF
TGTGCCAGCAGCGAGTTGGCCGGGACAGGGGTGGCCGGGGAGCTGTTTTTT
>NA|TRBV11-2|TRBJ2-1|NA|13
CASSLTGDNEQFF
TGTGCCAGCAGTTTAACGGGGGACAATGAGCAGTTCTTC
>once|TRBV10-3|TRBJ2-1|NA|17
CAISEHPFILRLNEQFF
TGTGCCATCAGTGAGCACCCTTTTATTCTTCGCCTCAATGAGCAGTTCTTC
>NA|TRBV9|TRBJ2-1|NA|14
CASSVDLLTNEQFF
TGTGCCAGCAGCGTAGATTTACTCACCAATGAGCAGTTCTTC
>NA|TRBV13|TRBJ2-7|NA|14
CASSSEYRDHEQYF
TGTGCCAGCAGTTCCGAATACAGGGACCACGAGCAGTACTTC
>NA|TRBV7-9|TRBJ2-2|NA|14
CASSSYVAAGELFF
TGTGCCAGCAGCAGTTACGTAGCGGCCGGGGAGCTGTTTTTT
>few|TRBV30|TRBJ1-1|NA|11
CAWSQGGGAFF
TGTGCCTGGAGTCAGGGTGGCGGAGCTTTCTTT
>NA|TRBV19|TRBJ2-3|TRBD1|20
CASSIVGRDRISASTDTQYF
TGTGCCAGTAGTATAGTTGGCCGGGACAGGATTAGCGCTAGCACAGATACGCAGTATTTT
>NA|TRBV2|TRBJ2-7|NA|11
CASSDWEKVDF
TGTGCCAGCAGTGACTGGGAGAAGGTGGACTTC
>NA|TRBV28|TRBJ2-5|NA|13
CASSSGAVWAQYF
TGTGCCAGCAGCTCCGGGGCCGTTTGGGCCCAGTACTTC
>NA|TRBV11-3|TRBJ2-2|NA|15
CASSSLRGNTGELFF
TGTGCCAGCAGCTCCCTACGTGGGAACACCGGGGAGCTGTTTTTT
>once|TRBV11-2|TRBJ2-2|TRBD2|16
CASRNPGLAGTGELFF
TGTGCCAGCAGAAACCCGGGACTAGCGGGAACCGGGGAGCTGTTTTTT
>NA|TRBV7-9|TRBJ2-1|NA|11
CASSSTGEQFF
TGTGCCAGCAGCAGCACAGGGGAGCAGTTCTTC
>NA|TRBV27|TRBJ2-1|NA|12
CASSPIRGTQFF
TGTGCCAGCAGTCCAATTAGGGGTACGCAGTTCTTC
>NA|TRBV11-2|TRBJ2-1|NA|10
CASHGTEQFF
TGTGCCAGCCACGGAACCGAGCAGTTCTTC
>once|TRBV7-9|TRBJ2-7|NA|12
CASSSRVGEQYF
TGTGCCAGCAGCTCGCGGGTGGGGGAGCAGTACTTC
>NA|TRBV7-9|TRBJ2-7|NA|15
CASSSVGVGYYEQYF
TGTGCCAGCAGCTCTGTCGGTGTGGGCTACTACGAGCAGTACTTC
>NA|TRBV27|TRBJ2-3|NA|13
CASSLGWTDTQYF
TGTGCCAGCAGTTTAGGGTGGACAGATACGCAGTATTTT
>NA|TRBV29-1|TRBJ2-5|NA|11
CSVGKRETQYF
TGCAGCGTCGGAAAGAGGGAGACCCAGTACTTC
>NA|TRBV2|TRBJ1-1|TRBD1|15
CASSEWDRLNTEAFF
TGTGCCAGCAGTGAATGGGACAGGCTGAACACTGAAGCTTTCTTT
>NA|TRBV6-5|TRBJ2-2|NA|15
CASSPTGGNTGELFF
TGTGCCAGCAGTCCGACAGGAGGGAACACCGGGGAGCTGTTTTTT
>NA|TRBV2|TRBJ2-1|TRBD1|16
CASIHPGQGDFNEQFF
TGTGCCAGCATCCATCCGGGACAGGGCGATTTCAATGAGCAGTTCTTC
>NA|TRBV5-4|TRBJ1-4|NA|12
CASSWGDEKLFF
TGTGCCAGCAGCTGGGGAGATGAAAAACTGTTTTTT
>NA|TRBV9|TRBJ1-2|NA|15
CASTSSHRAVAGYTF
TGTGCCAGCACCTCGAGCCACAGGGCGGTGGCTGGCTACACCTTC
>NA|TRBV27|TRBJ2-5|NA|15
CASSGGVTKGETQYF
TGTGCCAGCAGTGGCGGGGTTACTAAAGGGGAGACCCAGTACTTC
>NA|TRBV28|TRBJ2-1|NA|14
CASRGGLAYNEQFF
TGTGCCAGCAGAGGGGGGCTGGCCTACAATGAGCAGTTCTTC
>NA|TRBV4-3|TRBJ2-2|NA|17
CASSQDLGQANTGELFF
TGCGCCAGCAGCCAAGATCTTGGCCAAGCGAACACCGGGGAGCTGTTTTTT
>NA|TRBV25-1|TRBJ2-5|NA|11
CASGNSQPKYF
TGTGCCAGCGGCAACAGCCAACCAAAGTACTTC
>NA|TRBV7-9|TRBJ2-7|NA|16
CASSLIIGGASYEQYF
TGTGCCAGCAGCTTAATTATTGGGGGCGCTTCCTACGAGCAGTACTTC
>NA|TRBV7-9|TRBJ2-5|NA|14
CASSDPLASETQYF
TGTGCCAGCAGCGATCCTCTAGCGAGCGAGACCCAGTACTTC
>NA|TRBV7-9|TRBJ2-1|NA|12
CASSSPGEEQFF
TGTGCCAGCAGCTCCCCGGGGGAAGAGCAGTTCTTC
>NA|TRBV4-3|TRBJ2-3|NA|16
CASSQARAGAKDTQYF
TGCGCCAGCAGCCAAGCCAGGGCAGGGGCAAAAGATACGCAGTATTTT
>NA|TRBV28|TRBJ2-7|NA|16
CAAAVRGTPSTYEQYF
TGTGCCGCAGCTGTTCGGGGGACACCCTCCACCTACGAGCAGTACTTC
>NA|TRBV7-2|TRBJ2-7|TRBD2|14
CASSYSGRSYEQYF
TGTGCCAGCAGCTATAGCGGGAGGTCCTACGAGCAGTACTTC
>NA|TRBV5-1|TRBJ2-7|TRBD2|15
CASSLVSGTSYEQYF
TGCGCCAGCAGCTTAGTGAGCGGGACCTCCTACGAGCAGTACTTC
>NA|TRBV18|TRBJ2-7|TRBD1|15
CASSPQGAMSYEQYF
TGTGCCAGCTCACCCCAGGGGGCGATGAGCTACGAGCAGTACTTC
>NA|TRBV5-1|TRBJ2-7|NA|13
CASSLADNYEQYF
TGCGCCAGCAGTTTAGCGGATAACTACGAGCAGTACTTC
>NA|TRBV10-3|TRBJ2-7|TRBD1|15
CAITSMTGGSYEQYF
TGTGCCATCACCTCAATGACAGGGGGCAGTTACGAGCAGTACTTC
>NA|TRBV5-4|TRBJ2-1|NA|15
CASSFESGPRGEQFF
TGTGCCAGCAGCTTTGAATCGGGGCCCCGCGGTGAGCAGTTCTTC
>NA|TRBV29-1|TRBJ2-7|TRBD2|12
CSAIAGSYEQYF
TGCAGCGCTATAGCGGGGAGCTACGAGCAGTACTTC
>NA|TRBV14|TRBJ2-6|TRBD1|20
CASSNLVWDRGKSGANVLTF
TGTGCCAGCAGCAACCTTGTTTGGGACAGGGGAAAATCTGGGGCCAACGTCCTGACTTTC
>NA|TRBV7-8|TRBJ2-3|NA|17
CASSLAPGVFFTDTQYF
TGTGCCAGCAGCTTAGCCCCAGGGGTATTCTTCACAGATACGCAGTATTTT
>NA|TRBV28|TRBJ2-5|NA|11
CASSFLETQYF
TGTGCCAGCAGTTTTCTGGAGACCCAGTACTTC
>NA|TRBV5-1|TRBJ2-7|NA|13
CASSLAPGREQYF
TGCGCCAGCAGCTTGGCCCCAGGACGCGAGCAGTACTTC
>NA|TRBV18|TRBJ2-4|TRBD2|18
CASSPRVSGKLAKNIQYF
TGTGCCAGCTCACCACGGGTTAGCGGGAAGTTGGCCAAAAACATTCAGTACTTC
>NA|TRBV2|TRBJ2-7|TRBD1|14
CASRAGTVPYEQYF
TGTGCCAGCAGGGCCGGGACAGTACCCTACGAGCAGTACTTC
>NA|TRBV10-2|TRBJ2-7|TRBD1|15
CASSDAWDREYEQYF
TGCGCCAGCAGTGATGCCTGGGACAGGGAGTACGAGCAGTACTTC
>NA|TRBV15|TRBJ1-1|NA|14
CATSRDSTGIEAFF
TGTGCCACCAGCAGAGATTCAACAGGTATTGAAGCTTTCTTT
>once|TRBV9|TRBJ2-7|NA|12
CASSVGDYEQYF
TGTGCCAGCAGCGTAGGAGACTACGAGCAGTACTTC
>NA|TRBV12-5|TRBJ1-5|NA|11
CASGFGQPQHF
TGTGCTAGTGGTTTTGGCCAGCCCCAGCATTTT
>once|TRBV25-1|TRBJ1-1|NA|12
CASRSTGTEAFF
TGTGCCAGCAGATCTACGGGGACAGAAGCTTTCTTT